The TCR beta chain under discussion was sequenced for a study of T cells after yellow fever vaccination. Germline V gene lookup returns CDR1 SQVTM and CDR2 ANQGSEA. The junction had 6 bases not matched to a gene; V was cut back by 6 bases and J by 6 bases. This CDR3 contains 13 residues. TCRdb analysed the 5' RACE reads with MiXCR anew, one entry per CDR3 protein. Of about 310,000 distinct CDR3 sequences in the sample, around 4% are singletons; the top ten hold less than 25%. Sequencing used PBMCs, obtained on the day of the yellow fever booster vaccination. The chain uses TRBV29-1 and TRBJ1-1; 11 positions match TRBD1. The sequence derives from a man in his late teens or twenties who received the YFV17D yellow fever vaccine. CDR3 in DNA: TGCAGCGTGGTTGGACAGGGGGCCGCTGAAGCTTTCTTT. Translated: CSVVGQGAAEAFF.